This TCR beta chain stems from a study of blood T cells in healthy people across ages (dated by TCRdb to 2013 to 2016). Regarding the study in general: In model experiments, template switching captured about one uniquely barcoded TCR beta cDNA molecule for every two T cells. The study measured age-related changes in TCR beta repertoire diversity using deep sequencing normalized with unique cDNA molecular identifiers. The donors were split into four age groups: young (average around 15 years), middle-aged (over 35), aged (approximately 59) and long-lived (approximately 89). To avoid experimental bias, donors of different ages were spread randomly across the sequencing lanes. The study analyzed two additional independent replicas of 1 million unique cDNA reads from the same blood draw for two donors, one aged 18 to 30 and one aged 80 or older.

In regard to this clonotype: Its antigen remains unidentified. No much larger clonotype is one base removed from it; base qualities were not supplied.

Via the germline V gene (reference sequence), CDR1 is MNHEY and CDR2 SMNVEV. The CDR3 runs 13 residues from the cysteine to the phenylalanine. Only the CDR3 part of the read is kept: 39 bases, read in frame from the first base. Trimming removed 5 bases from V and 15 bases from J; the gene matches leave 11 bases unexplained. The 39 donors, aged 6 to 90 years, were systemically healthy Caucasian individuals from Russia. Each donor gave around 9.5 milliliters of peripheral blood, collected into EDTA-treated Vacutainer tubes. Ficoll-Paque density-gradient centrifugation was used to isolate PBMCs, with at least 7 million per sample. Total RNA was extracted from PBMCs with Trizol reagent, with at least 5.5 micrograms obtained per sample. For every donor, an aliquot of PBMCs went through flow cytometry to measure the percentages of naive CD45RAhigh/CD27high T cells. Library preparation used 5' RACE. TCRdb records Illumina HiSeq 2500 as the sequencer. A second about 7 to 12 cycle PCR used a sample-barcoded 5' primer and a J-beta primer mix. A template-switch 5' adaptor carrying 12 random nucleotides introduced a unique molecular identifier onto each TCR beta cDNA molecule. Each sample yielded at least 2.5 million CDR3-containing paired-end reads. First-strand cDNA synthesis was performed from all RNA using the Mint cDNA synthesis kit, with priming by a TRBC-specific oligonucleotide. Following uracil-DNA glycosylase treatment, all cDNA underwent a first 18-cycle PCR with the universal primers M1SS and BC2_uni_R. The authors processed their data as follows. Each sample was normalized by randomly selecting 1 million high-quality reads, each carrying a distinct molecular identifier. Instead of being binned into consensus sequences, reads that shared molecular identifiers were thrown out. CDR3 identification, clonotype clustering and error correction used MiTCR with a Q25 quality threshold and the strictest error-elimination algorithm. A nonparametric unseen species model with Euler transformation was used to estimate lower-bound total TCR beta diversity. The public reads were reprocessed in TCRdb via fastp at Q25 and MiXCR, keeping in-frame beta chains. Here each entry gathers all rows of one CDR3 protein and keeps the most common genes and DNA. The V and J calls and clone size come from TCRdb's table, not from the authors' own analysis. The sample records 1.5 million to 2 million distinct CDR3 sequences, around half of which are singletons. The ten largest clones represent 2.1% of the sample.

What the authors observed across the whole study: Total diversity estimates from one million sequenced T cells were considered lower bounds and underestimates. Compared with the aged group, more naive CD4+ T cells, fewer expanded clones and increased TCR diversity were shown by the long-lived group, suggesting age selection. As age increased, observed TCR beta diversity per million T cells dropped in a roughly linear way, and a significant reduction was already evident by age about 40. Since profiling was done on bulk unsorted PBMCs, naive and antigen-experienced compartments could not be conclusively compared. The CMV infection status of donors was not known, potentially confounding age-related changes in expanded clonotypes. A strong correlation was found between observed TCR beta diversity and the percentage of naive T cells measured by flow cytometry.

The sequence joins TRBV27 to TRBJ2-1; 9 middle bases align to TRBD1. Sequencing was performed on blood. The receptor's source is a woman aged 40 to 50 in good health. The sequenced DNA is TGTGCCAGCAGTACCAACAGGGGGCAGGGGCGGTTCTTC. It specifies CASSTNRGQGRFF.